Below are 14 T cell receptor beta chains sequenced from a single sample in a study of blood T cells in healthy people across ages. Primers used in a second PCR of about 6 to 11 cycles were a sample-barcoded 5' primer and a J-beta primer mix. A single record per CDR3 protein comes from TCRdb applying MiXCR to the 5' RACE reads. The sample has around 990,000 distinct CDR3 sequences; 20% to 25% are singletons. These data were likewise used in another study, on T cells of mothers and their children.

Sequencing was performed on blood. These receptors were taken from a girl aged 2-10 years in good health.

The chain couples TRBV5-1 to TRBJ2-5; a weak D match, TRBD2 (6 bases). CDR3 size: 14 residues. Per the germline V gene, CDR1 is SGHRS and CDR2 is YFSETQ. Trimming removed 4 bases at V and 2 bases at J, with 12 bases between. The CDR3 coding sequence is TGCGCCAGCAGCCTCAGACTAGGACAAGAGACCCAGTACTTC. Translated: CASSLRLGQETQYF.

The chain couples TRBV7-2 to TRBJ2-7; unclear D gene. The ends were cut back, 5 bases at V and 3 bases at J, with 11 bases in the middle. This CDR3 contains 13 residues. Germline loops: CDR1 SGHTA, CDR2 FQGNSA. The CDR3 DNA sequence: TGTGCCAGCAGCCCCCGACTCTTCTACGAGCAGTACTTC. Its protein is CASSPRLFYEQYF.

CDR3 DNA: TGTGCCAGCAGCCCCCCGATCGGGTGGACGGGCGATGAGCAGTTCTTC. This translates into CASSPPIGWTGDEQFF. V and J are TRBV7-9 and TRBJ2-1; unclear D gene. This CDR3 spans 16 amino acids. Germline CDR1 SEHNR, CDR2 FQNEAQ (reference sequence). The V and J ends lost 5 bases and 8 bases respectively, with 22 bases between them.

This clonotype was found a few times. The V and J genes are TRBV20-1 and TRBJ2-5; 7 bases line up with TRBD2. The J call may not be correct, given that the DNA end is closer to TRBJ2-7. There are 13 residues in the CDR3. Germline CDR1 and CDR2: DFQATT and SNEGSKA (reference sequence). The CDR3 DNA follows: TGCAGTGCTATACCGACTAGCAGCTACGAGCAGTACTTC. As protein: CSAIPTSSYEQYF.

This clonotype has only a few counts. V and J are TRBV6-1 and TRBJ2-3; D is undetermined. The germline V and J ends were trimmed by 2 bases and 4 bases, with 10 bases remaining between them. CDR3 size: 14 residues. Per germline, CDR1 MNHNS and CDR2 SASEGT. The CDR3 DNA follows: TGTGCCAGCAGTGAAACCTCAGACCCAGATACGCAGTATTTT. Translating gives CASSETSDPDTQYF.

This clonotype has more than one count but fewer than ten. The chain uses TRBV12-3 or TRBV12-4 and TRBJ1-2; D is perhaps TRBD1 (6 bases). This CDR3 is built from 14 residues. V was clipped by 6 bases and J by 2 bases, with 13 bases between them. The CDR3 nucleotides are TGTGCCAGCAGAGCGACTACAGGGAACTATGGCTACACCTTC. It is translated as CASRATTGNYGYTF.

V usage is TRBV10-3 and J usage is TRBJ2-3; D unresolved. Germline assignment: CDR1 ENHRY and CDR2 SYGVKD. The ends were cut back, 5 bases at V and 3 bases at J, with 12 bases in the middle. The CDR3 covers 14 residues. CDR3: CAISPPTRTDTQYF. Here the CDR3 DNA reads TGTGCCATCAGTCCACCGACCAGAACAGATACGCAGTATTTT.

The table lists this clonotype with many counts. CDR3 sequence: CASSSTGGAEEQYF. As DNA, the CDR3 is TGTGCCAGCAGTTCAACAGGGGGCGCGGAGGAGCAGTACTTC. The J gene is TRBJ2-7, the V gene TRBV28; 9 nucleotides line up with TRBD1. J lost 7 bases, V lost 4 bases, and 8 bases had no gene match. This CDR3 is built from 14 residues. CDR1 and CDR2 from the germline V gene are MDHEN and SYDVKM.

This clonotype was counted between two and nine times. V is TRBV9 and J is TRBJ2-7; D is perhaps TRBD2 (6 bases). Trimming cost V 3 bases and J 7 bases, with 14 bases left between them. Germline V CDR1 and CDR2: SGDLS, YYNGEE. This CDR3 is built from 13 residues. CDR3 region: CASSASTSSEQYF. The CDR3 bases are TGTGCCAGCAGCGCCTCGACTAGTTCGGAGCAGTACTTC.

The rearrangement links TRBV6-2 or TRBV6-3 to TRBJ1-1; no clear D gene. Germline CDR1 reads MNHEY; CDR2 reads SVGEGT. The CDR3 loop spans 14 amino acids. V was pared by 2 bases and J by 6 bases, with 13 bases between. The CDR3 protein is CASSYTPRISEAFF. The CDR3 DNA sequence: TGTGCCAGCAGTTACACCCCTCGGATTTCTGAAGCTTTCTTT.

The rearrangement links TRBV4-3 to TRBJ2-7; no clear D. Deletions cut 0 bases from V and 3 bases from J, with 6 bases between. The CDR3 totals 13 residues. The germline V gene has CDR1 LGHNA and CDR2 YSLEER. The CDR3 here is CASSQEVLYEQYF. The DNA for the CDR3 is TGCGCCAGCAGCCAAGAGGTACTCTACGAGCAGTACTTC.

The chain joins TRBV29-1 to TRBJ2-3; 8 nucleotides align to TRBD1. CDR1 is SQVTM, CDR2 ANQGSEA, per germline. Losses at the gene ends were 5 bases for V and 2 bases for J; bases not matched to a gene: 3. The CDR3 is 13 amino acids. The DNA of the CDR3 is TGCAGCGTTCCGGGACAGGCCACAGATACGCAGTATTTT. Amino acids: CSVPGQATDTQYF.

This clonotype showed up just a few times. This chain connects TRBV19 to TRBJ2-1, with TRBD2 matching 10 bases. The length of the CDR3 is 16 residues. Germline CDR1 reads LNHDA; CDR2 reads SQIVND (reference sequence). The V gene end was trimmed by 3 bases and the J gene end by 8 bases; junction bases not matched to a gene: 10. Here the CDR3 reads CASSIGLAGVRDEQFF. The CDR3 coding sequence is TGTGCCAGTAGTATTGGGCTAGCGGGGGTGAGGGATGAGCAGTTCTTC.

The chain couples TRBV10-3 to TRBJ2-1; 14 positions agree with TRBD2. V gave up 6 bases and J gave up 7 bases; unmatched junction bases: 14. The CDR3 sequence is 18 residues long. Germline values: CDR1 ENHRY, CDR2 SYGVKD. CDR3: CAIRSTGTSGRVSNEQFF. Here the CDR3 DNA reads TGTGCCATCAGGTCGACAGGGACTAGCGGGAGAGTTTCAAATGAGCAGTTCTTC.